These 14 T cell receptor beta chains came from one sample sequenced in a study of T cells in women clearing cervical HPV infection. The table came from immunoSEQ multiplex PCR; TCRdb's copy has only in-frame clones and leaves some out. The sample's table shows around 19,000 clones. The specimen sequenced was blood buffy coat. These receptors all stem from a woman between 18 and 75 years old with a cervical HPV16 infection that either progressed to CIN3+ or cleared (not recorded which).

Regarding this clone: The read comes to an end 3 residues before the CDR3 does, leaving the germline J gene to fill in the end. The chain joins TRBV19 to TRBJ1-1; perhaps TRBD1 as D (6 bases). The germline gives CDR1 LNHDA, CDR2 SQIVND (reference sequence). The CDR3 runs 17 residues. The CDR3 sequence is CASSISLAGGPPYEAFF. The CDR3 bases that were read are TGTGCCAGTAGTATCTCACTAGCGGGGGGCCCTCCCTACGAG.

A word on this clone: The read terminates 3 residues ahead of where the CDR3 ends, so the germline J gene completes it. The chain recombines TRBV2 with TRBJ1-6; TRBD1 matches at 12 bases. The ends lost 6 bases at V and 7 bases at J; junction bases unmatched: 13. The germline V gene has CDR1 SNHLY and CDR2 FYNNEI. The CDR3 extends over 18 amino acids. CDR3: CASRTGTGGSFPNSPLHF. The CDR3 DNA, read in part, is TGTGCCAGCAGGACCGGGACAGGGGGCTCCTTCCCCAATTCACCC. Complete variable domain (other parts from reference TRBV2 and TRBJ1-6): EPEVTQTPSHQVTQMGQEVILRCVPISNHLYFYWYRQILGQKVEFLVSFYNNEISEKSEIFDDQFSVERPDGSNFTLKIRSTKLEDSAMYFCASRTGTGGSFPNSPLHFGNGTRLTVT.

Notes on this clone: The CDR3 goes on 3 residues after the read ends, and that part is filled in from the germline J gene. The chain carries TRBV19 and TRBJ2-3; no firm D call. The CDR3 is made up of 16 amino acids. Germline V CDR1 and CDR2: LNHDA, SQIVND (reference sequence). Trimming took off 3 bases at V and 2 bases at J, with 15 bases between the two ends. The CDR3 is CASSIRLSRYTDTQYF. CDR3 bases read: TGTGCCAGTAGTATTCGACTCTCGAGATACACAGATACG.

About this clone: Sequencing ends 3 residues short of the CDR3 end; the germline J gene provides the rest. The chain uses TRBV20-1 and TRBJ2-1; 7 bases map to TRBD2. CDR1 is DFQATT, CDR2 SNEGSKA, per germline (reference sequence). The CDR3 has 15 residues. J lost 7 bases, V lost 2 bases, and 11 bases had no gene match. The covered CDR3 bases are TGCAGTGCTAGACGGGAGCCTAGCGGTACTAATGAG. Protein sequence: CSARREPSGTNE. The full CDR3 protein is CSARREPSGTNEQFF.

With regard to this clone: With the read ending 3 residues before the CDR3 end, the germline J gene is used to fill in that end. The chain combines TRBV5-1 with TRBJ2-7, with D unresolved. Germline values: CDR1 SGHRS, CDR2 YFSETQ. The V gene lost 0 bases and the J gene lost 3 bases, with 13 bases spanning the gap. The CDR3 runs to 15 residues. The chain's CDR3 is CASSLASTTFYEQYF. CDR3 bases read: TGCGCCAGCAGCTTGGCCTCGACAACTTTCTACGAG. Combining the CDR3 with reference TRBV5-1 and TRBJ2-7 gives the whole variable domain KAGVTQTPRYLIKTRGQQVTLSCSPISGHRSVSWYQQTPGQGLQFLFEYFSETQRNKGNFPGRFSGRQFSNSRSEMNVSTLELGDSALYLCASSLASTTFYEQYFGPGTRLTVT.

The CDR3 here is CAWSVLINEKLFF. The part of the CDR3 DNA that was read is TGTGCCTGGAGTGTTCTAATTAATGAAAAA. This chain connects TRBV30 to TRBJ1-4, with unresolved D. Read coverage stops 3 residues before the CDR3 terminus; the germline J gene supplies the remainder. Looked up from germline, CDR1 is GTSNPN and CDR2 is SVGIG (reference sequence). CDR3 size: 13 residues. The V gene lost 0 bases and the J gene lost 4 bases, with 6 bases spanning the gap.

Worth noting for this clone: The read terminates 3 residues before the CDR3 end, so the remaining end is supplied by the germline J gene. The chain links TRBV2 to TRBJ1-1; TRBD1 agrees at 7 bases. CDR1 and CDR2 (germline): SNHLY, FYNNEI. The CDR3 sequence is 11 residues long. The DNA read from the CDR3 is TGTGCCACCTTGAAGCAGGGGGTA. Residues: CATLKQGV. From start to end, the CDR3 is CATLKQGVAFF.

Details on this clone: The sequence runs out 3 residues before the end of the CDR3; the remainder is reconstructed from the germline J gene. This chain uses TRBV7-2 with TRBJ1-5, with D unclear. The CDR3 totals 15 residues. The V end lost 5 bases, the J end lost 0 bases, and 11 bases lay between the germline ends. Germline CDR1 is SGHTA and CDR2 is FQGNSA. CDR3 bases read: TGTGCCAGCAGCGGCGGCGGCAGTAGCAATCAGCCC. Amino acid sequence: CASSGGGSSNQP. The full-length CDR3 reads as CASSGGGSSNQPQHF.

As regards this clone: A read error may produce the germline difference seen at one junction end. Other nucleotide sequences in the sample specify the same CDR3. The CDR3 loop reads CASSLAWGGSSHGYTF. Partial CDR3 DNA: TGCGCCAGCAGCTTGGCCTGGGGGGGCAGCTCCCATGGA. V gene TRBV5-1 combines with J gene TRBJ1-2; TRBD1 might be the D (6 bases). The observed sequence ends 3 residues before the CDR3 terminus, with the missing tail filled in from the germline J gene. Germline V CDR1 and CDR2: SGHRS, YFSETQ. The CDR3 runs to 16 residues. The whole variable domain, filled in from reference TRBV5-1 and TRBJ1-2, reads KAGVTQTPRYLIKTRGQQVTLSCSPISGHRSVSWYQQTPGQGLQFLFEYFSETQRNKGNFPGRFSGRQFSNSRSEMNVSTLELGDSALYLCASSLAWGGSSHGYTFGSGTRLTVV.

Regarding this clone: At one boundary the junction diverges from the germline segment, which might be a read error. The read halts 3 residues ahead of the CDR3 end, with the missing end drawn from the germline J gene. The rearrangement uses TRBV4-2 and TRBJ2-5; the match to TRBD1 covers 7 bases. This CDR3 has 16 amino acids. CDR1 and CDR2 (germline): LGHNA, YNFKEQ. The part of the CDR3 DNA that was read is TGCGCCAGCAGCCAAGATCTCCCAGGGGGTCTGGAGACC. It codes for CASSQDLPGGLET. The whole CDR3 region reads CASSQDLPGGLETQYF.

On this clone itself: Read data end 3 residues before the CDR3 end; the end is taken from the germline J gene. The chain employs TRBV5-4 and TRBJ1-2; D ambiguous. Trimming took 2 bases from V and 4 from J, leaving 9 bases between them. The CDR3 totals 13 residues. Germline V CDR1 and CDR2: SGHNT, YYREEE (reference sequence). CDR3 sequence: CASSFPQSYGYTF. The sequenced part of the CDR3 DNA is TGTGCCAGCAGCTTCCCACAGTCCTATGGC. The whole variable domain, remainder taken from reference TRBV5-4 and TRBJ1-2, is ETGVTQSPTHLIKTRGQQVTLRCSSQSGHNTVSWYQQALGQGPQFIFQYYREEENGRGNFPPRFSGLQFPNYSSELNVNALELDDSALYLCASSFPQSYGYTFGSGTRLTVV.

The part of the CDR3 DNA that was read is TGCAGTGCTAGAGATGAGGGGAAAGAGACC. Translating it yields CSARDEGKET. The entire CDR3 reads CSARDEGKETQYF. The V call is TRBV20-1, the J call TRBJ2-5; D could derive from TRBD1 or TRBD2 (5 bases each). The sequenced fragment ends 3 residues before the CDR3 boundary, so the rest is inferred from the germline J gene. Trimming took 0 bases from V and 3 from J, leaving 8 bases between them. Germline lookup yields CDR1 DFQATT and CDR2 SNEGSKA (reference sequence). CDR3 size: 13 residues.

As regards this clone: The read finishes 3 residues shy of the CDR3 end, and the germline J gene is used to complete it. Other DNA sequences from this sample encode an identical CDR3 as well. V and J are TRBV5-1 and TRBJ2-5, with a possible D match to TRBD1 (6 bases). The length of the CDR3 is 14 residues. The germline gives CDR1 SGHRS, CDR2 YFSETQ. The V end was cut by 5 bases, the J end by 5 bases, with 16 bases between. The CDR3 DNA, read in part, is TGCGCCAGCAGTTTTGGTGGGGGCCGCGAGACC. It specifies CASSFGGGRET. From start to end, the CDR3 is CASSFGGGRETQYF.

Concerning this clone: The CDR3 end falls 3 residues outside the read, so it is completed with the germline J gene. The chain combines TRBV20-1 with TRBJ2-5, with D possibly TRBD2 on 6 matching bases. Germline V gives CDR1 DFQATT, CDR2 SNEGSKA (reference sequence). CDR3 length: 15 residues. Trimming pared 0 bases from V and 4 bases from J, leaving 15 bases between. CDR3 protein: CSARDRWGVGETQYF. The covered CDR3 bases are TGCAGTGCTAGAGATCGGTGGGGGGTGGGAGAGACC.